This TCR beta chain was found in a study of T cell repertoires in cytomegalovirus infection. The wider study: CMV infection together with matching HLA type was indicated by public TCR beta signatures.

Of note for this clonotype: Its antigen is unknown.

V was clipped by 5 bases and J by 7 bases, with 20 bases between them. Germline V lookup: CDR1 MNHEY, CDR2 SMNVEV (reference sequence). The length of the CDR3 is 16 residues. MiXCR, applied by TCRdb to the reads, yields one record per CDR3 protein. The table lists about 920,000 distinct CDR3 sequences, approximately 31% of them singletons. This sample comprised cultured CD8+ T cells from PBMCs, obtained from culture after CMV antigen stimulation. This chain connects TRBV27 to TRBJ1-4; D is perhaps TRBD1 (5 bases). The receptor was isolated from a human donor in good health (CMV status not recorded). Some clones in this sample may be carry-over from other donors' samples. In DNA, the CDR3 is TGTGCCAGCAGTGCCGTAGGCAGGCAAAGGGGTGAAAAACTGTTTTTT. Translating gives CASSAVGRQRGEKLFF.